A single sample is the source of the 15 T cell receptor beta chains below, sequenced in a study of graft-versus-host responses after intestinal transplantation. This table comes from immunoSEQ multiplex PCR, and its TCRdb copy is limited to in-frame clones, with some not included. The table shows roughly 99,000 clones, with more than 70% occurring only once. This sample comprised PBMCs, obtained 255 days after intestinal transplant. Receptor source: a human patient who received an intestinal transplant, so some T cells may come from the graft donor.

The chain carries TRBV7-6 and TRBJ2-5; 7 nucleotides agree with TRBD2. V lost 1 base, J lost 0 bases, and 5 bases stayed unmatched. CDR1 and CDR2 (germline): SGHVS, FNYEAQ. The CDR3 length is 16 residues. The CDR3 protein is CASSLGVGGYQETQYF. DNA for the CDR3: TGTGCCAGCAGCTTAGGTGTGGGAGGGTACCAAGAGACCCAGTACTTC.

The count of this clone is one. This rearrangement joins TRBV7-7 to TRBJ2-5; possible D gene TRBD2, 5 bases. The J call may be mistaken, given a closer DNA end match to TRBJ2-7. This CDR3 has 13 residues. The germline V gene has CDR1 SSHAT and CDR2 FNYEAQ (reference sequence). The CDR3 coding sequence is TGTGCTAGCTCGCCCGGGGTGGCCTACGAGCAGTACTTC. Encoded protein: CASSPGVAYEQYF.

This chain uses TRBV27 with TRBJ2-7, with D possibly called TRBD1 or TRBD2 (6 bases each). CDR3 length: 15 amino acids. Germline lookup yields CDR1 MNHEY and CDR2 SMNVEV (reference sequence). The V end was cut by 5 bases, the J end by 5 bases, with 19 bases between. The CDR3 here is CASSALTGAAHEQYF. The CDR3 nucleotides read TGTGCCAGCAGTGCCCTCACGGGGGCAGCCCACGAGCAGTACTTC.

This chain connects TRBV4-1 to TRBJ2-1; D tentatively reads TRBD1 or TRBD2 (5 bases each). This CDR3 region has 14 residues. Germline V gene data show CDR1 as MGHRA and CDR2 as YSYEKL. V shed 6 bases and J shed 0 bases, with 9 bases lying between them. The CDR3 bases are TGCGCCAGCAGACCAGGGAGCTCCTACAATGAGCAGTTCTTC. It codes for CASRPGSSYNEQFF.

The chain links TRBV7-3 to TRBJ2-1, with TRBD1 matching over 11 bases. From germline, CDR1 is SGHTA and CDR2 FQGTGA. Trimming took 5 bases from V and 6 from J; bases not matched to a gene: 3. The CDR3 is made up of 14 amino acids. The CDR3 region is CASSLGTGGNEQFF. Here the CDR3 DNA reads TGTGCCAGCAGCCTCGGGACAGGGGGCAATGAGCAGTTCTTC.

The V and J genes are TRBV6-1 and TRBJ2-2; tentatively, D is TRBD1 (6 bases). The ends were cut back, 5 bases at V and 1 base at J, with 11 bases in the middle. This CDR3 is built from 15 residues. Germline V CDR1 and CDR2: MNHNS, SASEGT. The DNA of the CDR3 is TGTGCCAGCAGTAGGACAGTCCAGAACACCGGGGAGCTGTTTTTT. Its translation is CASSRTVQNTGELFF.

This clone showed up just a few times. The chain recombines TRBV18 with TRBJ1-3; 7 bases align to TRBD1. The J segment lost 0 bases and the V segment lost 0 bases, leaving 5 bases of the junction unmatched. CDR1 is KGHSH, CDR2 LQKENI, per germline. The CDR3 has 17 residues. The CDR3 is CASSPPGTAISGNTIYF. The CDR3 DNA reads TGTGCCAGCTCACCACCCGGGACAGCCATCTCTGGAAACACCATATATTTT.

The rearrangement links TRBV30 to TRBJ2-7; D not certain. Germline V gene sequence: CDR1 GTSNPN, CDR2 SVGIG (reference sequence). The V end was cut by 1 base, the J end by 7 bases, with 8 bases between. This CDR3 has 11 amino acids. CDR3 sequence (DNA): TGTGCCTGGAGTGCTTACAGTGAGCAGTACTTC. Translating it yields CAWSAYSEQYF. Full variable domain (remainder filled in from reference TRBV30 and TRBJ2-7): SQTIHQWPATLVQPVGSPLSLECTVEGTSNPNLYWYRQAAGRGLQLLFYSVGIGQISSEVPQNLSASRPQDRQFILSSKKLLLSDSGFYLCAWSAYSEQYFGPGTRLTVT.

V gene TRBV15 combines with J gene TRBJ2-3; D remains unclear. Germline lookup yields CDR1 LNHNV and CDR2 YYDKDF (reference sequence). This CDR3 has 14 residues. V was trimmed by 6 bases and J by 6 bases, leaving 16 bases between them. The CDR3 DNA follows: TGTGCCACCAGTTCACGGCGGACGGGCGATACGCAGTATTTT. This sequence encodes CATSSRRTGDTQYF.

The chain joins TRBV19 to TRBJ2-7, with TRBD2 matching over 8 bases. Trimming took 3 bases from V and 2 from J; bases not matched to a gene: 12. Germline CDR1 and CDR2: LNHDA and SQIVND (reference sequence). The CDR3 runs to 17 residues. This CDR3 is CASSIGSSGLHTYEQYF. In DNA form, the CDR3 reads TGTGCCAGTAGTATCGGGTCTAGCGGGCTTCATACCTACGAGCAGTACTTC.

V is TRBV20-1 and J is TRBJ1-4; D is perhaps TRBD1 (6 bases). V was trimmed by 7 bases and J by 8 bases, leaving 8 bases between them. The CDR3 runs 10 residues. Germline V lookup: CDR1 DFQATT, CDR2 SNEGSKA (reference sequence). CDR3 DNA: TGCAGTGTCACAGGGGAAAAACTGTTTTTT. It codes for CSVTGEKLFF.

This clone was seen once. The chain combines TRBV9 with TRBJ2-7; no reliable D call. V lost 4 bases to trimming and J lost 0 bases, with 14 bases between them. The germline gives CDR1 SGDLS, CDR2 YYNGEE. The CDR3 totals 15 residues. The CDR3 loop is CASSPSGPDSYEQYV. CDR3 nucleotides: TGTGCCAGCAGCCCCTCTGGCCCGGACTCCTACGAGCAGTACGTC.

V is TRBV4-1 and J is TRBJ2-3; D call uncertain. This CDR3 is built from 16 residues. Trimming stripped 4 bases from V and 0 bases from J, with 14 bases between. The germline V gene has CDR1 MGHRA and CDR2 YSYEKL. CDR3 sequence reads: CASSLQRARSTDTQYF. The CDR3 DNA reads TGCGCCAGCAGCCTCCAACGAGCCCGAAGCACAGATACGCAGTATTTT.

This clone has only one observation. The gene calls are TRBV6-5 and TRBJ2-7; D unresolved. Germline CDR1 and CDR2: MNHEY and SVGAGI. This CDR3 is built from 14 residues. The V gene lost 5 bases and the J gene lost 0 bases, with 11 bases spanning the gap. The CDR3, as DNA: TGTGCCAGCAGTGATAGGGTGAGCTCCTACGAGCAGTACTTC. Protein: CASSDRVSSYEQYF.

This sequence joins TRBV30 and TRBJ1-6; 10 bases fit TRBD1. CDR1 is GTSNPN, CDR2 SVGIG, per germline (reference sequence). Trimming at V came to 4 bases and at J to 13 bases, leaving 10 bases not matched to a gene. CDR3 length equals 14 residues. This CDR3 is CAWKWGTGVDPLHF. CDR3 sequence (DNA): TGTGCCTGGAAGTGGGGGACAGGGGTGGACCCCCTCCACTTT.